This T cell receptor (beta chain) is drawn from a study of CD8+ T cells in alopecia areata. CDR1 and CDR2 from the germline V gene are MNHEY and SMNVEV (reference sequence). The ends lost 4 bases at V and 2 bases at J; junction bases unmatched: 5. There are 14 residues in the CDR3. Investigators isolated RNA and reverse transcribed it into cDNA to act as the sequencing template. The protocol was immunoSEQ multiplex PCR, while the TCRdb copy is restricted to in-frame clones and leaves out a portion. The sample shows over 150,000 clones, about 53% of them seen only once. Treatment here: oral pan-JAK inhibitor, 5-10 mg twice daily. The investigators collected lesional scalp punch biopsies and peripheral blood from alopecia areata patients.

The rearrangement links TRBV27 to TRBJ2-7; 7 bases align to TRBD2. Sequenced material: CD8+ T cells sorted from blood, taken at week 24, from a patient treated with tofacitinib. The TCR originated in a human donor with alopecia areata. For the CDR3, the DNA is TGTGCCAGCAGTTATGGCGGGGGAGCCTACGAGCAGTACTTC. Residues: CASSYGGGAYEQYF.